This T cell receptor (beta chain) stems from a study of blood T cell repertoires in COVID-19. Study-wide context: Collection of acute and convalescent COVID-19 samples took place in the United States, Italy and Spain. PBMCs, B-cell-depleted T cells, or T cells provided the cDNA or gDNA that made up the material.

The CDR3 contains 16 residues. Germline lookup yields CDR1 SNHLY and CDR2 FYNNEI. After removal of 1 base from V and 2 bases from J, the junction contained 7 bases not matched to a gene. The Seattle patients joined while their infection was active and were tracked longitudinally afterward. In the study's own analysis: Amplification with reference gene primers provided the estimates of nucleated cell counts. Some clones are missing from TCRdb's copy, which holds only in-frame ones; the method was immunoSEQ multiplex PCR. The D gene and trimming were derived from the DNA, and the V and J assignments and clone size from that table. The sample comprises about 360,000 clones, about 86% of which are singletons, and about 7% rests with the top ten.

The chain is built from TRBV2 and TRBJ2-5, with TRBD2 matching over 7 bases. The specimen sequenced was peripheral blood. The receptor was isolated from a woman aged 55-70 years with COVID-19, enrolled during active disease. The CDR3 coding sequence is TGTGCCAGCAGTGAAGTCCTGAAGCGGGGACAAGAGACCCAGTACTTC. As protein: CASSEVLKRGQETQYF.